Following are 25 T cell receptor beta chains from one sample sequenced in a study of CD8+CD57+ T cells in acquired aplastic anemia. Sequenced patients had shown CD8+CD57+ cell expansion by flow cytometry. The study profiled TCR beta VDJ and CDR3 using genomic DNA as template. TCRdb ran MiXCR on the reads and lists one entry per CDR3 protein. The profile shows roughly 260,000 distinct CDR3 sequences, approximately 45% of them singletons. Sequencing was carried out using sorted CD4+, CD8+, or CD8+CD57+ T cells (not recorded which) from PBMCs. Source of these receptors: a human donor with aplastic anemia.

The CDR3 loop is CASSLARDSYNSPLHF. As DNA, the CDR3 is TGTGCCAGCAGCTTAGCCCGGGACAGCTATAATTCACCCCTCCACTTT. The rearrangement joins TRBV7-2 to TRBJ1-6, with 7 bases fitting TRBD1. The germline V gene has CDR1 SGHTA and CDR2 FQGNSA. After removal of 0 bases from V and 3 bases from J, the junction contained 2 bases not matched to a gene. The CDR3 runs to 16 residues.

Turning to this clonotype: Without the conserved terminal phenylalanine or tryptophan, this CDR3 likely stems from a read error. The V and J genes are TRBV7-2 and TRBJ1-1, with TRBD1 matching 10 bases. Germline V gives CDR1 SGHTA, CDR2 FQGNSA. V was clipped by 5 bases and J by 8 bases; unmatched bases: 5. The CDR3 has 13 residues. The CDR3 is CASSADRGREAFL. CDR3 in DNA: TGTGCCAGCAGCGCCGACAGGGGGCGCGAAGCTTTCCTT.

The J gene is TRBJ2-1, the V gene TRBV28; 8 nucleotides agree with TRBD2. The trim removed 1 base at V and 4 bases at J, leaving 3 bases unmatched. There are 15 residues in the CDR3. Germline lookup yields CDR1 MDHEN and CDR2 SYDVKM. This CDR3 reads CASSLLGLGYNEQFF. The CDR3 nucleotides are TGTGCCAGCAGTTTATTGGGACTAGGTTACAATGAGCAGTTCTTC.

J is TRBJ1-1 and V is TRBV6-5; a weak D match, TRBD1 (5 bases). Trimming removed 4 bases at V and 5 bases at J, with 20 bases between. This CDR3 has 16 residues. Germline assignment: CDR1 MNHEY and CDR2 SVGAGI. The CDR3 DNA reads TGTGCCAGCAGTTTTGGGGCATCGGGCTTGGGAACTGAAGCTTTCTTT. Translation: CASSFGASGLGTEAFF.

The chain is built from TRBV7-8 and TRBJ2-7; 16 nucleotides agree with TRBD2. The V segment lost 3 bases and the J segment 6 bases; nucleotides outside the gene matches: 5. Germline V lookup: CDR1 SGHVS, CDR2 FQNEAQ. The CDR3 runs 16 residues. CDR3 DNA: TGTGCCAGCAGCTTGGGGACTAGCGGGAGGGAAGGCGAGCAGTACTTC. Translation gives CASSLGTSGREGEQYF.

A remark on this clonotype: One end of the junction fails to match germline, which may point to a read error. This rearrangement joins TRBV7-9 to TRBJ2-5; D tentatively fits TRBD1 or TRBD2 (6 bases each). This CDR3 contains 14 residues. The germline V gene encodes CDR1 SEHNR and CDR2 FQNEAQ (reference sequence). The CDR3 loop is CASSPGTGGGERFF. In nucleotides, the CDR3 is TGTGCCAGCAGCCCGGGGACTGGGGGCGGGGAGCGGTTCTTC. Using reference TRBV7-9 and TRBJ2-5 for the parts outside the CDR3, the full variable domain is DTGVSQNPRHKITKRGQNVTFRCDPISEHNRLYWYRQTLGQGPEFLTYFQNEAQLEKSRLLSDRFSAERPKGSFSTLEIQRTEQGDSAMYLCASSPGTGGGERFFGPGTRLLVL.

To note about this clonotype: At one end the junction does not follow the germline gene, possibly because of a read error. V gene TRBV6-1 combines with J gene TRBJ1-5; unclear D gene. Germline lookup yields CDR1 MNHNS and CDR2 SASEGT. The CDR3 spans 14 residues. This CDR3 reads CASSESGESQPQRF. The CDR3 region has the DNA TGTGCCAGCAGTGAATCGGGTGAGAGCCAGCCCCAGCGTTTT.

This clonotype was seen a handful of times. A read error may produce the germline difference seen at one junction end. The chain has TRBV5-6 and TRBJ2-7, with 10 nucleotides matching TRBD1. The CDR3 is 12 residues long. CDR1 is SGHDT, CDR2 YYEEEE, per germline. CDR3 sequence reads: CVSSGQGDEQYF. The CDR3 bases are TGTGTCAGCAGCGGACAGGGGGACGAGCAGTACTTC.

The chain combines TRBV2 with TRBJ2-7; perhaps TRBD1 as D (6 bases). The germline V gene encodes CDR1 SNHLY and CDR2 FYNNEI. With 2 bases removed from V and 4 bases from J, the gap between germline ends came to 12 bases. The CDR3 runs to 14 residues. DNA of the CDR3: TGTGCCAGCAGTGAAAGGGGCAGGGGTTACGAGCAGTACTTC. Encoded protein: CASSERGRGYEQYF.

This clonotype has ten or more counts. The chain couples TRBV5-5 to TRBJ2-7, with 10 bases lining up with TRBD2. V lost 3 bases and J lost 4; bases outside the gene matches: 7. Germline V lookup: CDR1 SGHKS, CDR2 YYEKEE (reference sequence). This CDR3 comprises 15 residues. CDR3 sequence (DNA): TGTGCCAGCAGCTATGCTAGCGGGAGTATTTACGAGCAGTACTTC. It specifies CASSYASGSIYEQYF.

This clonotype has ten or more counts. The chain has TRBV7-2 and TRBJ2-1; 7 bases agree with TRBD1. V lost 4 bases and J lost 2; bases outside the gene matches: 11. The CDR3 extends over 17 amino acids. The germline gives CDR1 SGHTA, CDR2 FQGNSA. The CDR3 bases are TGTGCCAGCAGCTCGATCGACAGGGAAAAGGCCTACAATGAGCAGTTCTTC. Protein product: CASSSIDREKAYNEQFF.

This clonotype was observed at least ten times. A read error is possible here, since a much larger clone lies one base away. The chain's CDR3 is CASSPGTSNEQFF. CDR3 DNA sequence: TGTGCCAGCAGCCCCGGGACTAGCAATGAGCAGTTCTTC. This sequence joins TRBV7-9 and TRBJ2-1; 8 positions agree with TRBD2. Per germline, CDR1 SEHNR and CDR2 FQNEAQ (reference sequence). V lost 5 bases and J lost 6; bases outside the gene matches: 3. This CDR3 region has 13 residues.

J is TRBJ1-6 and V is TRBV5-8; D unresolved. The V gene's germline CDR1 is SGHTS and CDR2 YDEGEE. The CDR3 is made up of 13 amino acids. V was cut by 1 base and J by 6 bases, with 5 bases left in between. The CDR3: CASSLRRNSPLHF. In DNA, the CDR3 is TGTGCCAGCAGCTTGCGACGTAATTCACCCCTCCACTTT.

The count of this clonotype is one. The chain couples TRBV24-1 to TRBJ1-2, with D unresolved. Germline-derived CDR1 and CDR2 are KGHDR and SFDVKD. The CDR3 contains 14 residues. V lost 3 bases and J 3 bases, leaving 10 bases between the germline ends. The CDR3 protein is CATSDASLYYGYTF. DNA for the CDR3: TGTGCCACCAGTGATGCCTCATTATACTATGGCTACACCTTC.

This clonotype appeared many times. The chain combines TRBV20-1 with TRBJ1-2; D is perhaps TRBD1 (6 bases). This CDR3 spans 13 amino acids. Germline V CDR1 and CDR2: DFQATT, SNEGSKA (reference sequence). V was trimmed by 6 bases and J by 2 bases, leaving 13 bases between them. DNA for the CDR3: TGCAGTGCCCAAACAGGGCCGAACTATGGCTACACCTTC. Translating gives CSAQTGPNYGYTF.

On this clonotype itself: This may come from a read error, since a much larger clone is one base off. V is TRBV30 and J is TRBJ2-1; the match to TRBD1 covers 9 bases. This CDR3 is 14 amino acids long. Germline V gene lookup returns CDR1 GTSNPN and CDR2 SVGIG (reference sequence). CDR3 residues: CTWSGDREISEQFF. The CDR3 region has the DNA TGTACCTGGAGTGGGGACAGGGAAATTAGTGAGCAGTTCTTC.

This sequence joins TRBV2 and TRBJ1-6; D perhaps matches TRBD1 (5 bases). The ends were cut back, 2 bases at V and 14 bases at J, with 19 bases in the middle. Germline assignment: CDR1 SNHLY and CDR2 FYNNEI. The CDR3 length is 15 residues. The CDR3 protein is CASSETGRWFETLHF. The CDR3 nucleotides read TGTGCCAGCAGTGAAACGGGACGGTGGTTTGAAACCCTCCACTTT.

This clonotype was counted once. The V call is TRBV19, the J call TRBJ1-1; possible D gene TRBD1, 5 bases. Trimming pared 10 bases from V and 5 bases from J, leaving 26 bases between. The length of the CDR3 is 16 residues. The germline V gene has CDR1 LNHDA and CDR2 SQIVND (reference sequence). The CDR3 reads CATGHLKGFAGTEAFF. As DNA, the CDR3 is TGTGCCACCGGTCATTTAAAGGGGTTTGCGGGTACTGAAGCTTTCTTT.

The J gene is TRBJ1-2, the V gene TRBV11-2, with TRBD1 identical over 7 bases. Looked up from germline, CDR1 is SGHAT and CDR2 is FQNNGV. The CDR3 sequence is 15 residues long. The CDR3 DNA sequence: TGTGTCAACAGCTTAGTAGGGGGCGCTAACTATGGCTACACCTTC. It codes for CVNSLVGGANYGYTF. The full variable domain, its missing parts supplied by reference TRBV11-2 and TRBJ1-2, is EAGVAQSPRYKIIEKRQSVAFWCNPISGHATLYWYQQILGQGPKLLIQFQNNGVVDDSQLPKDRFSAERLKGVDSTLKIQPAKLEDSAVYLCVNSLVGGANYGYTFGSGTRLTVV.

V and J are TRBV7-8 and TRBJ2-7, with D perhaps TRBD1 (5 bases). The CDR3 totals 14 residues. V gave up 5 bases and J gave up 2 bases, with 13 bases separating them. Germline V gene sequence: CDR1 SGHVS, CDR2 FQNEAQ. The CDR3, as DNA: TGTGCCAGCAGCCAGAGCAGGGTAACCTACGAGCAGTACTTC. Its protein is CASSQSRVTYEQYF. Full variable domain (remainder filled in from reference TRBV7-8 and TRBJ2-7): GAGVSQSPRYKVAKRGQDVALRCDPISGHVSLFWYQQALGQGPEFLTYFQNEAQLDKSGLPSDRFFAERPEGSVSTLKIQRTQQEDSAVYLCASSQSRVTYEQYFGPGTRLTVT.

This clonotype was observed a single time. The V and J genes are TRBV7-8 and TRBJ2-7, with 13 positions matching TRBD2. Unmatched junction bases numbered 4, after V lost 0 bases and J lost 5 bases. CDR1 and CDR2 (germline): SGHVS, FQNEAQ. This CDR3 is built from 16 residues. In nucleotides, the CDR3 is TGTGCCAGCAGCTTAGCAGGACTAGCGGGAGTCGACGAGCAGTACTTC. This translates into CASSLAGLAGVDEQYF.

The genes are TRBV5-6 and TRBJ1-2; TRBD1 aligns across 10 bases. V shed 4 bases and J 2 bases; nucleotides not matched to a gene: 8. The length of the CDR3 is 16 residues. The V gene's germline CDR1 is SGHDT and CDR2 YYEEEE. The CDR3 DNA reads TGTGCCAGCAGCCTGGGGACAGGGGCTGTGAACTATGGCTACACCTTC. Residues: CASSLGTGAVNYGYTF.

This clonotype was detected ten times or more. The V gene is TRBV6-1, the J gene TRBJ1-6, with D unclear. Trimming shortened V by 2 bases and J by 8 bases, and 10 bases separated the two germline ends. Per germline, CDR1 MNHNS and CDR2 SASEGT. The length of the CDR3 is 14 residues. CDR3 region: CASSERRSYSPLHF. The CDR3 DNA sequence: TGTGCCAGCAGTGAACGGCGAAGTTATTCACCCCTCCACTTT.

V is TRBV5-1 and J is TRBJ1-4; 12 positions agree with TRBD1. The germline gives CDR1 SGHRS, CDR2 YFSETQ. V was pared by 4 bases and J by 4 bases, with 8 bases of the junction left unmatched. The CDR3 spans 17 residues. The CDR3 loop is CASSPTGTGGGNEKLFF. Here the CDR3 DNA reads TGCGCCAGCAGCCCAACCGGGACAGGGGGCGGTAATGAAAAACTGTTTTTT.

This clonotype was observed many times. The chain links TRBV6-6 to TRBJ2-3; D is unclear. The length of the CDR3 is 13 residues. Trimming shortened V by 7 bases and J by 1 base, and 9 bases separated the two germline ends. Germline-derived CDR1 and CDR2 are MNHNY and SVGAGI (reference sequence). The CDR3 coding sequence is TGTGCCAGCAATTTACGGGGCACAGATACGCAGTATTTT. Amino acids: CASNLRGTDTQYF.